These T cell receptor beta chains were read from a single sample in a study of blood T cell repertoires in COVID-19. The repertoire was sequenced with immunoSEQ multiplex PCR; TCRdb's copy has only in-frame clones and lacks some. The top ten clones hold approximately 7.5% of a sample with 300,000 to 350,000 clones, 80% to 95% of them seen once. Sequencing was carried out using peripheral blood. Receptors originate from a woman under 40 with COVID-19, enrolled during active disease. The CDR3 runs from the conserved cysteine through the conserved F or W. The order of the fields is J gene, V gene, clone size, D gene, CDR3 DNA, CDR3 protein. The D gene is left open where the match is weak. Some rows mark clone size as missing; the rest say once, few, many or name a class of expanded clone.

j_call: TRBJ1-6
v_call: TRBV27
clone_size: .
d_call: TRBD1
cdr3_nt: TGTGCCAGCAGTCCCCAGGGACAGGGGAATTCACCCCTCCACTTT
cdr3_aa: CASSPQGQGNSPLHF

j_call: TRBJ2-3
v_call: TRBV4-2
clone_size: .
d_call: .
cdr3_nt: TGTGCCAGCAGCCAAGATCGAGAGGATACGCAGTATTTT
cdr3_aa: CASSQDREDTQYF

j_call: TRBJ2-7
v_call: TRBV25-1
clone_size: once
d_call: .
cdr3_nt: TGTGCCAGCAGTGTCTCTCCACAGGACACCTACGAGCAGTACTTC
cdr3_aa: CASSVSPQDTYEQYF

j_call: TRBJ1-1
v_call: TRBV4-1
clone_size: .
d_call: .
cdr3_nt: TGCGCCAGCAGCCAGGCCAGGGCCACTGAAGCTTTCTTT
cdr3_aa: CASSQARATEAFF

j_call: TRBJ2-1
v_call: TRBV9
clone_size: .
d_call: .
cdr3_nt: TGTGCCAGCAGCCCCCGGACTACCAGCTCCTACAATGAGCAGTTCTTC
cdr3_aa: CASSPRTTSSYNEQFF

j_call: TRBJ1-4
v_call: TRBV19
clone_size: .
d_call: TRBD1
cdr3_nt: TGTGCCAGTATGCCCAGGGGGCGAGTCGAAAAACTGTTTTTT
cdr3_aa: CASMPRGRVEKLFF

j_call: TRBJ2-1
v_call: TRBV6-5
clone_size: .
d_call: TRBD2
cdr3_nt: TGTGCCAGCAGTTCAGGACTAGCGGGATCTAATGAGCAGTTCTTC
cdr3_aa: CASSSGLAGSNEQFF

j_call: TRBJ2-3
v_call: TRBV6-1
clone_size: .
d_call: TRBD1
cdr3_nt: TGTGCCAGCAGTGACGGGACAGCCACAGATACGCAGTATTTT
cdr3_aa: CASSDGTATDTQYF

j_call: TRBJ2-5
v_call: TRBV5-4
clone_size: .
d_call: TRBD2
cdr3_nt: TGTGCCAGCAGCTTGGAGGCGGGGGGAAGGACCCAGTACTTC
cdr3_aa: CASSLEAGGRTQYF

j_call: TRBJ1-5
v_call: TRBV7-2
clone_size: .
d_call: .
cdr3_nt: TGTGCCAGCAGTGTGACAGCAAATCAGCCCCAGCATTTT
cdr3_aa: CASSVTANQPQHF

j_call: TRBJ1-2
v_call: TRBV27
clone_size: .
d_call: .
cdr3_nt: TGTGCCAGCAGCGGAGGGCTAGGCTACACCTTC
cdr3_aa: CASSGGLGYTF

j_call: TRBJ2-5
v_call: TRBV7-2
clone_size: once
d_call: TRBD1
cdr3_nt: TGTGCCAGCAGCTTAGCGACAGGGGGGTACGAGACCCAGTACTTC
cdr3_aa: CASSLATGGYETQYF

j_call: TRBJ2-7
v_call: TRBV30
clone_size: .
d_call: .
cdr3_nt: TGTGCCTGGAGTGTACCCCAGGTCCCCTACGAGCAGTACTTC
cdr3_aa: CAWSVPQVPYEQYF

j_call: TRBJ2-5
v_call: TRBV27
clone_size: .
d_call: TRBD1
cdr3_nt: TGTGCCAGCAGTTTATACCAGGGGGCGCGAGAGACCCAGTACTTC
cdr3_aa: CASSLYQGARETQYF

j_call: TRBJ1-1
v_call: TRBV15
clone_size: .
d_call: .
cdr3_nt: TGTGCCACCAGCAGATCCCGAAGAGGGACAACGAACACTGAAGCTTTCTTT
cdr3_aa: CATSRSRRGTTNTEAFF

j_call: TRBJ2-2
v_call: TRBV6-5
clone_size: .
d_call: .
cdr3_nt: TGTGCCAGCAGTTACTCGGCGGGGAGGACCACACTGGAGCTGTTTTTT
cdr3_aa: CASSYSAGRTTLELFF

j_call: TRBJ2-2
v_call: TRBV24-1
clone_size: .
d_call: .
cdr3_nt: TGTGCCACCAGTGATTTGCGTTCCGACACCGGGGAGCTGTTTTTT
cdr3_aa: CATSDLRSDTGELFF

j_call: TRBJ2-7
v_call: TRBV28
clone_size: .
d_call: .
cdr3_nt: TGTGCCAGCAGTTTACGTGGCGGGAAAGCCCCGGGCGAGCAGTACTTC
cdr3_aa: CASSLRGGKAPGEQYF

j_call: TRBJ2-1
v_call: TRBV7-2
clone_size: .
d_call: .
cdr3_nt: TGTGCCAGCATTAAGAGAGGCGAGCAGTTCTTC
cdr3_aa: CASIKRGEQFF

j_call: TRBJ1-4
v_call: TRBV6-2/TRBV6-3
clone_size: once
d_call: .
cdr3_nt: TGTGCCAGCAGTTACTCGTCGGGTAAACTGTTTTTT
cdr3_aa: CASSYSSGKLFF

j_call: TRBJ2-7
v_call: TRBV6-5
clone_size: few
d_call: .
cdr3_nt: TGTGCCAGCAGCCCGACAGCCTACGAGCAGTACTTC
cdr3_aa: CASSPTAYEQYF

j_call: TRBJ2-1
v_call: TRBV2
clone_size: .
d_call: .
cdr3_nt: TGTGCCAGCAGTGCAGGGCGGTCCTACAATGAGCAGTTCTTC
cdr3_aa: CASSAGRSYNEQFF

j_call: TRBJ1-2
v_call: TRBV2
clone_size: .
d_call: TRBD1
cdr3_nt: TGTGCCAGCAGTGAATCTAGGGACAGTTATGGCTACACCTTC
cdr3_aa: CASSESRDSYGYTF

j_call: TRBJ1-2
v_call: TRBV6-5
clone_size: .
d_call: TRBD1
cdr3_nt: TGTGCCAGCAGTAGAACAGGGGGCTTCGACTATGGCTACACCTTC
cdr3_aa: CASSRTGGFDYGYTF

j_call: TRBJ1-1
v_call: TRBV19
clone_size: once
d_call: .
cdr3_nt: TGTGCCAGTAGTTCCTCCACATCTGGGAACACTGAAGCTTTCTTT
cdr3_aa: CASSSSTSGNTEAFF

j_call: TRBJ1-5
v_call: TRBV30
clone_size: .
d_call: .
cdr3_nt: TGTGCCTGGAGTGTGTCAGGACTACAGCCCCAGCATTTT
cdr3_aa: CAWSVSGLQPQHF

j_call: TRBJ1-2
v_call: TRBV7-9
clone_size: .
d_call: TRBD1
cdr3_nt: TGTGCCAGCAGCTTAGGACAGGGGCGAAACTATGGCTACACCTTC
cdr3_aa: CASSLGQGRNYGYTF

j_call: TRBJ2-7
v_call: TRBV11-2
clone_size: once
d_call: .
cdr3_nt: TGTGCCAGCACCCTGGCAGCGGGTTCGATCTACGAGCAGTACTTC
cdr3_aa: CASTLAAGSIYEQYF